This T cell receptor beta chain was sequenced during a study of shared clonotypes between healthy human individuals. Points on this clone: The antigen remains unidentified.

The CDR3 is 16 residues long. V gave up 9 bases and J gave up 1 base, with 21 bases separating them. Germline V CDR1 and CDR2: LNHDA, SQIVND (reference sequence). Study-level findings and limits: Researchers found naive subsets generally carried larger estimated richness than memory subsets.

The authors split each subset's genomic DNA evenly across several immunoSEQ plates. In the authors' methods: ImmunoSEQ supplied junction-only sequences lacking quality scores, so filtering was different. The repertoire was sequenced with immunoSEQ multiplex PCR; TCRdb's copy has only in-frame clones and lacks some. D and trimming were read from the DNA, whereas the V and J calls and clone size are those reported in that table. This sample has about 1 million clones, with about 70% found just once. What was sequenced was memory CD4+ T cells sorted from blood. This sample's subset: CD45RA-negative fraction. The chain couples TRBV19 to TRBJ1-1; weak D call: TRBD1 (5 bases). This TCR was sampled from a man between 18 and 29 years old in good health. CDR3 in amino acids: CASRRFGTRKNTEAFF. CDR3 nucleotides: TGTGCCAGCAGACGATTCGGGACGAGGAAGAACACTGAAGCTTTCTTT.